The 14 T cell receptor beta chains reported below all come from one sample, sequenced in a study of CD8 T cells in Susac syndrome. The RNA input was roughly 0.45 to 1 ug, and it was reverse transcribed with random hexamers. TCRdb reprocessed the immunoSEQ multiplex PCR reads via MiXCR and lists one record per CDR3 protein. Seen here are over 150,000 distinct CDR3 sequences, more than 95% observed once, and the top ten hold about 0.12%. The sequenced sample was CD4+ T cells from PBMCs. The receptors derive from a human donor with Susac syndrome.

This chain joins TRBV9 and TRBJ1-6; D unresolved. CDR1 is SGDLS and CDR2 is YYNGEE in the germline V gene. Trimming took off 7 bases at V and 3 bases at J, with 11 bases between the two ends. The CDR3 consists of 14 residues. CDR3 residues: CASGPQNYNSPLHF. CDR3 nucleotide sequence: TGTGCCAGCGGCCCACAGAACTATAATTCACCCCTCCACTTT.

This sequence joins TRBV28 and TRBJ2-7; TRBD2 agrees at 8 bases. Trimming at V came to 8 bases and at J to 6 bases, leaving 6 bases not matched to a gene. Germline V CDR1 and CDR2: MDHEN, SYDVKM. The CDR3 runs 12 residues. The CDR3 nucleotides read TGTGCCAGCCAGTGGCTAGCGGGCGAGCAGTACTTC. Amino acid sequence: CASQWLAGEQYF.

Only one count was recorded for this clonotype. V gene TRBV3-1 combines with J gene TRBJ2-5; perhaps TRBD2 as D (5 bases). The V and J ends lost 2 bases and 3 bases respectively, with 25 bases between them. Per the germline V gene, CDR1 is LGHDT and CDR2 is YNNKEL (reference sequence). The CDR3 consists of 19 residues. CDR3 in amino acids: CASSQSPLFERRGKETQYF. As DNA, the CDR3 is TGTGCCAGCAGCCAAAGCCCTCTCTTTGAGCGGAGAGGAAAAGAGACCCAGTACTTC.

The rearrangement links TRBV15 to TRBJ1-2; D unresolved. CDR1 and CDR2 from the germline V gene are LNHNV and YYDKDF (reference sequence). The V gene lost 1 base and the J gene lost 4 bases, with 10 bases spanning the gap. The length of the CDR3 is 14 residues. This CDR3 reads CATSRAGSGYGYTF. The CDR3 DNA reads TGTGCCACCAGCAGAGCGGGATCGGGCTATGGCTACACCTTC.

The chain employs TRBV29-1 and TRBJ2-7, with TRBD1 identical over 7 bases. The ends lost 5 bases at V and 1 base at J; junction bases unmatched: 5. The CDR3 spans 13 residues. The germline V gene encodes CDR1 SQVTM and CDR2 ANQGSEA. The CDR3 bases are TGCAGCGTTAGCCAGGGGGAGTCCTACGAGCAGTACTTC. This sequence encodes CSVSQGESYEQYF.

This chain links TRBV12-3 or TRBV12-4 with TRBJ2-3; TRBD1 might be the D (5 bases). Trimming removed 10 bases at V and 2 bases at J, with 16 bases between. The CDR3 has 14 residues. The CDR3 is CATTRDGPTDTQYF. Here the CDR3 DNA reads TGTGCCACCACCAGGGATGGACCCACAGATACGCAGTATTTT.

This chain links TRBV30 with TRBJ2-7, with TRBD2 matching over 8 bases. In germline, CDR1 is GTSNPN, CDR2 SVGIG (reference sequence). CDR3 length: 13 amino acids. The J segment lost 7 bases and the V segment lost 8 bases, leaving 13 bases of the junction unmatched. Here the CDR3 DNA reads TGTGCCGGGGCAGACGGGAGGGTGTTGGAGCAGTACTTC. It translates to CAGADGRVLEQYF.

The rearrangement joins TRBV14 to TRBJ2-1, with TRBD2 matching over 16 bases. Germline trimming cut 0 bases from V and 0 bases from J; bases unmatched to any gene: 2. This CDR3 region has 19 residues. Germline assignment: CDR1 SGHDN and CDR2 FVKESK. As DNA, the CDR3 is TGTGCCAGCAGCCAAGAGGGACTAGCGGGGGGGAGCTCCTACAATGAGCAGTTCTTC. Translated, it gives CASSQEGLAGGSSYNEQFF.

This clonotype was recorded once. This chain uses TRBV28 with TRBJ2-6; no clear D. Germline CDR1 and CDR2: MDHEN and SYDVKM. V dropped 5 bases and J dropped 0 bases, with 11 bases sitting between them. The CDR3 consists of 16 residues. The CDR3 here is CASSGLQHSGANVLTF. CDR3 coding DNA: TGTGCCAGCAGTGGTCTTCAGCACTCTGGGGCCAACGTCCTGACTTTC.

This sequence joins TRBV11-1 and TRBJ1-2, with 10 nucleotides matching TRBD1. Per germline, CDR1 SGHAT and CDR2 FQDESV (reference sequence). Trimming cost V 3 bases and J 8 bases; bases outside gene matches: 0. The CDR3 is made up of 12 amino acids. CDR3: CASSLTGGGYTF. The CDR3 coding sequence is TGTGCCAGCAGCTTGACAGGGGGCGGCTACACCTTC.

This clonotype was seen a single time. The chain couples TRBV6-2 or TRBV6-3 to TRBJ2-1, with 10 nucleotides matching TRBD1. Germline V gene data show CDR1 as MNHEY and CDR2 as SVGEGT. Losses at the gene ends were 7 bases for V and 7 bases for J; bases not matched to a gene: 10. The CDR3 runs to 15 residues. In DNA form, the CDR3 reads TGTGCCAGCACCCCGGACAGGGGGTCAGGTAATGAGCAGTTCTTC. It is translated as CASTPDRGSGNEQFF.

The V gene is TRBV19, the J gene TRBJ2-1, with 7 positions matching TRBD1. Germline V gene sequence: CDR1 LNHDA, CDR2 SQIVND (reference sequence). Trimming removed 8 bases from V and 4 bases from J; junction bases left unmatched: 2. This CDR3 comprises 12 residues. The CDR3 DNA follows: TGTGCCAGTGGGGACAGATACAATGAGCAGTTCTTC. Protein: CASGDRYNEQFF.

The chain links TRBV12-3 or TRBV12-4 to TRBJ2-7; 7 bases map to TRBD1. The CDR3 consists of 15 residues. V trimming: 7 bases; J trimming: 1 base; junction bases outside the gene matches: 10. The CDR3, as DNA: TGTGCCAGCACCATCAGGACAGGTACATCCTACGAGCAGTACTTC. This encodes CASTIRTGTSYEQYF.

The chain carries TRBV20-1 and TRBJ1-1; D is perhaps TRBD1 (5 bases). The CDR3 loop spans 12 amino acids. V shed 5 bases and J shed 6 bases, with 13 bases lying between them. The germline V gene has CDR1 DFQATT and CDR2 SNEGSKA (reference sequence). CDR3 sequence (DNA): TGCAGTGCTCAGAAAGGGACCCCTGAAGCTTTCTTT. Protein: CSAQKGTPEAFF.